The sequence of this T cell receptor beta chain was determined in a study of CD8 T cells in ankylosing spondylitis. Whole-study findings and limits: The disease-linked clones had a CD8+ phenotype and low blood frequencies. The authors reported significant enrichment of disease-linked clones in matched ankylosing spondylitis synovial fluid.

With molecular barcodes, quantitative 5'-RACE was used to make the TCR beta libraries. TCRdb reanalysed the 5' RACE reads using MiXCR and keeps one entry per CDR3 protein. This sample carries about 240,000 distinct CDR3 sequences, roughly a quarter of them seen once, and the ten largest clones take roughly 0.67%. This clonotype was observed at least ten times. Its antigen is still unknown. The CDR3 contains 15 residues. Losses at the gene ends were 2 bases for V and 5 bases for J; bases not matched to a gene: 8. In germline, CDR1 is SGHRS, CDR2 YFSETQ. The clonotype originates from a male donor with ankylosing spondylitis or in good health (not recorded which). The rearrangement links TRBV5-1 to TRBJ2-5; 8 positions match TRBD1. The source material was blood, either unsorted or a sorted T cell fraction (not recorded which). In DNA, the CDR3 is TGCGCCAGCAGCTTAGGGGGACAGGCAGGGGAGACCCAGTACTTC. Translation gives CASSLGGQAGETQYF.